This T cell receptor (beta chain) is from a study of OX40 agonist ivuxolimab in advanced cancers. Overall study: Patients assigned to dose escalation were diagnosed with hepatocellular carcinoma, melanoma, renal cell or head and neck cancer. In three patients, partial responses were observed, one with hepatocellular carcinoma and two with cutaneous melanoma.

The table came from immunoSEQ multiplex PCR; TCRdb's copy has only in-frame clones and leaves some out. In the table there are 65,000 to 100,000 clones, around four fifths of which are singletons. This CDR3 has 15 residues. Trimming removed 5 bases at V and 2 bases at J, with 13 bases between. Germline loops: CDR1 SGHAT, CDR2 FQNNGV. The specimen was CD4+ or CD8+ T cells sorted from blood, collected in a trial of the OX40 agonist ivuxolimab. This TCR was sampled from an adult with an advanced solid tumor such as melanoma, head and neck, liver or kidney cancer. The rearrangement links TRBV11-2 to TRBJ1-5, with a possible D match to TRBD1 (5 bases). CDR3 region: CASSPAPGRNQPQHF. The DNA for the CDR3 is TGTGCCAGCAGCCCTGCCCCAGGGCGCAATCAGCCCCAGCATTTT. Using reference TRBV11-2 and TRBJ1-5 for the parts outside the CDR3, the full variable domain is EAGVAQSPRYKIIEKRQSVAFWCNPISGHATLYWYQQILGQGPKLLIQFQNNGVVDDSQLPKDRFSAERLKGVDSTLKIQPAKLEDSAVYLCASSPAPGRNQPQHFGDGTRLSIL.